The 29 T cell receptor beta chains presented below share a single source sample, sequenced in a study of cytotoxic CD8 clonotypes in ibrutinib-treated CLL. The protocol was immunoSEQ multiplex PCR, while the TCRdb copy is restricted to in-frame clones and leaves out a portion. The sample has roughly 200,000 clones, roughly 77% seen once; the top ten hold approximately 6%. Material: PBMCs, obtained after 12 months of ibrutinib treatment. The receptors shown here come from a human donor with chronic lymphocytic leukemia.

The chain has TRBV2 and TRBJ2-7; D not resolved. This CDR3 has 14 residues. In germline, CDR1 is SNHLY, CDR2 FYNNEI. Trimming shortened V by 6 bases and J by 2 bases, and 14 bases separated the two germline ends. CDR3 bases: TGTGCCAGCAGATTGAACAGTGATCCCTACGAGCAGTACTTC. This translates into CASRLNSDPYEQYF.

This CDR3 reads CASRNTLTGYEQYF. The CDR3 DNA reads TGTGCCAGCAGAAATACTCTGACAGGGTACGAGCAGTACTTC. The gene calls are TRBV2 and TRBJ2-7; 7 bases match TRBD1. Trimming cost V 6 bases and J 4 bases; bases outside gene matches: 9. Germline V gene lookup returns CDR1 SNHLY and CDR2 FYNNEI. The CDR3 loop spans 14 amino acids.

This chain's CDR3 is CASSQGTGQSYEQYF. Here the CDR3 DNA reads TGCGCCAGCAGCCAAGGGACAGGGCAATCCTACGAGCAGTACTTC. The chain links TRBV4-1 to TRBJ2-7, with 8 nucleotides matching TRBD1. The germline V gene has CDR1 MGHRA and CDR2 YSYEKL. The CDR3 is 15 residues long. V shed 1 base, J shed 1 base, and the junction held 3 bases outside the gene matches.

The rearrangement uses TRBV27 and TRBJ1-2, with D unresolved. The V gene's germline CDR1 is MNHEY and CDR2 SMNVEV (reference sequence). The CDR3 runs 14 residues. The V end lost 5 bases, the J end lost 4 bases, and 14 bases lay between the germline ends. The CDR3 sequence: CASSTVGRSYGYTF. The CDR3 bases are TGTGCCAGCAGTACTGTTGGGCGGAGCTATGGCTACACCTTC.

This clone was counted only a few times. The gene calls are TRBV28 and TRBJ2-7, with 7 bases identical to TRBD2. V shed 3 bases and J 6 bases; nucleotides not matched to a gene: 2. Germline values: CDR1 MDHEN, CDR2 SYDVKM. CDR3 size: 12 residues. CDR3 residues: CASSLGGAEQYF. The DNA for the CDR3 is TGTGCCAGCAGTTTGGGAGGGGCCGAGCAGTACTTC. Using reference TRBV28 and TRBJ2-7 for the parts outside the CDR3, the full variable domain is DVKVTQSSRYLVKRTGEKVFLECVQDMDHENMFWYRQDPGLGLRLIYFSYDVKMKEKGDIPEGYSVSREKKERFSLILESASTNQTSMYLCASSLGGAEQYFGPGTRLTVT.

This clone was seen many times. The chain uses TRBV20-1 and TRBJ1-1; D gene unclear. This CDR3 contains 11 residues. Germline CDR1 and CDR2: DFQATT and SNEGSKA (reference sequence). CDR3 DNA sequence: TGCAGAACGACGTTTAACACTGAAGCTTTCTTT. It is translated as CRTTFNTEAFF.

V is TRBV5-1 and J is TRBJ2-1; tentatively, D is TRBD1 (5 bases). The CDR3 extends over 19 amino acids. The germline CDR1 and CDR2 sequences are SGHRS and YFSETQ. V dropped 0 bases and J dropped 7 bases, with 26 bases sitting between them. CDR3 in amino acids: CASSLGQSFLGPWVNEQFF. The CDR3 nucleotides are TGCGCCAGCAGCTTGGGACAGTCCTTTCTAGGCCCCTGGGTAAATGAGCAGTTCTTC.

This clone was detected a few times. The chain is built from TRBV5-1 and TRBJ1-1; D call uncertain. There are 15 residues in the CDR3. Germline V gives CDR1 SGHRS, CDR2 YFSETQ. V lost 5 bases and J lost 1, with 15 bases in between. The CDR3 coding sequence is TGCGCCAGCAGTCATGTCGCTACAGCGAACACTGAAGCTTTCTTT. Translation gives CASSHVATANTEAFF.

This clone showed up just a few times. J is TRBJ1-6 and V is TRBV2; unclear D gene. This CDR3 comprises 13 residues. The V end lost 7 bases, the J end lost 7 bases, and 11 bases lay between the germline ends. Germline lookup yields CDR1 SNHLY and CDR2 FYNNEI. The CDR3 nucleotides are TGTGCCAGCAAGTCCCCGAGGAATTCACCCCTCCACTTT. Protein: CASKSPRNSPLHF.

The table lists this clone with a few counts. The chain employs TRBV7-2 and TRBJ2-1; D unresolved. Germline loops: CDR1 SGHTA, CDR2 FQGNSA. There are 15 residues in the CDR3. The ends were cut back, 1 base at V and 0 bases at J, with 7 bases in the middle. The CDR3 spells CASSLGGRSYNEQFF. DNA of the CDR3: TGTGCCAGCAGCTTAGGTGGACGCTCCTACAATGAGCAGTTCTTC.

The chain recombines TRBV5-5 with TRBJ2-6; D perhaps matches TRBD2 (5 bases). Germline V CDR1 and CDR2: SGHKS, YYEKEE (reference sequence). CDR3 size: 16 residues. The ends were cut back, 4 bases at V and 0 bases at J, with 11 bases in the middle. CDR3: CASSPNGNSGANVLTF. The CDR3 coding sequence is TGTGCCAGCAGCCCTAACGGGAACTCTGGGGCCAACGTCCTGACTTTC.

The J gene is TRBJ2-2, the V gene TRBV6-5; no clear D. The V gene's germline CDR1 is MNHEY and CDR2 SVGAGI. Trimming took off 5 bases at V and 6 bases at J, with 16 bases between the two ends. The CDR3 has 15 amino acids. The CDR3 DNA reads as TGTGCCAGCAGTCCCACCCGGCAAGGCGCCGGGGAGCTGTTTTTT. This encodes CASSPTRQGAGELFF.

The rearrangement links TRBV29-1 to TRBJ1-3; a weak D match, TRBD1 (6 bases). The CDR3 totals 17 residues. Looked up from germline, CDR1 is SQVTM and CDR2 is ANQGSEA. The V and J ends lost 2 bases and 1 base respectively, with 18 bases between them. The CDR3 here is CSVELGARGPSGNTIYF. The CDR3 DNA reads TGCAGCGTTGAACTGGGTGCCAGGGGACCTTCTGGAAACACCATATATTTT.

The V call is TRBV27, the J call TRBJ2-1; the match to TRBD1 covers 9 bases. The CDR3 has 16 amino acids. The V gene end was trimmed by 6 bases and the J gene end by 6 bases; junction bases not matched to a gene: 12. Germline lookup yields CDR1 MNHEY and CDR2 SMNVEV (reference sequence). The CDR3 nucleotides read TGTGCCAGCAGCCAATTCGGACAGGGGTTTATCAATGAGCAGTTCTTC. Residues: CASSQFGQGFINEQFF.

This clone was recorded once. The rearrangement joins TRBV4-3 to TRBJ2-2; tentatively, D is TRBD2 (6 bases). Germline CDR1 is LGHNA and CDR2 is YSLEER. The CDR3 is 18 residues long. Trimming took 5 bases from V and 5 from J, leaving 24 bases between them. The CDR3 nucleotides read TGCGCCAGCAGCTTCCAATTCCTTCTAGCGAGGGAGACCGGGGAGCTGTTTTTT. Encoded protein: CASSFQFLLARETGELFF.

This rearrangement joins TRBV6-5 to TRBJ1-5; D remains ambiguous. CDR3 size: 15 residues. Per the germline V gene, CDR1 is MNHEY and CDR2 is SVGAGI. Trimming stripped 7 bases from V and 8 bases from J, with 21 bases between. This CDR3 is CASTTLTGIVKPQHF. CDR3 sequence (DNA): TGTGCCAGCACCACCTTGACGGGTATTGTCAAGCCCCAGCATTTT.

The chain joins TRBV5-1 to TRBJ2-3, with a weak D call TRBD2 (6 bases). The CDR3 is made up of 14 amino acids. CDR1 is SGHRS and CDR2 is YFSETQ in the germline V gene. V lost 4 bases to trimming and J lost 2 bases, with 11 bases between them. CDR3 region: CASSTLATTDTQYF. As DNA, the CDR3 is TGCGCCAGCAGCACCCTAGCGACCACAGATACGCAGTATTTT.

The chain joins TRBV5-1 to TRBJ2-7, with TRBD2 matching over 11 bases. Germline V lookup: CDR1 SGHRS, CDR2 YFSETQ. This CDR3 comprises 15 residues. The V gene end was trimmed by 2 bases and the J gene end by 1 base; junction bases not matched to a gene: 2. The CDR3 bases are TGCGCCAGCAGCTTCACTAGCGGGGGATCCTACGAGCAGTACTTC. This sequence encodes CASSFTSGGSYEQYF.

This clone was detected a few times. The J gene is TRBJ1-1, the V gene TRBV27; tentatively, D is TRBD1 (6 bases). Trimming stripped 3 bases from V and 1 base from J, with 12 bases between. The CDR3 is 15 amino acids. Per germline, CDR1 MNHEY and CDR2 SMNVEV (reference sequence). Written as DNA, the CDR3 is TGTGCCAGCAGTTTTTGGGGGCGGCAGAACACTGAAGCTTTCTTT. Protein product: CASSFWGRQNTEAFF.

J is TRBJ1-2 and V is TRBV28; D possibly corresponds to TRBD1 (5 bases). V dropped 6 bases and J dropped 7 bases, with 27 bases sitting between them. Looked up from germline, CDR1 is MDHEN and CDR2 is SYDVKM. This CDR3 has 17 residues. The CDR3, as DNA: TGTGCCAGCAGGGGGGGAGGCAGGAAACTTCTACTTGGTGGCTACACCTTC. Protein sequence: CASRGGGRKLLLGGYTF.

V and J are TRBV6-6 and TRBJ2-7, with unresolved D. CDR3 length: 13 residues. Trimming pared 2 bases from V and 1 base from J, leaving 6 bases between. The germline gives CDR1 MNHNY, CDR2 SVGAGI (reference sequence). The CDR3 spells CASSYGHSYEQYF. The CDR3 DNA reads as TGTGCCAGCAGTTACGGTCATTCCTACGAGCAGTACTTC.

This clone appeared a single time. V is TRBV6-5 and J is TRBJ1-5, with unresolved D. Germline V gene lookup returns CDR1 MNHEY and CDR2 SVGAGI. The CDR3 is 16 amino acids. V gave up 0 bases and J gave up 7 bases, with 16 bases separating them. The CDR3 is CASSYSLKGLGQPQHF. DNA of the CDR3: TGTGCCAGCAGTTACTCGTTAAAAGGACTAGGGCAGCCCCAGCATTTT.

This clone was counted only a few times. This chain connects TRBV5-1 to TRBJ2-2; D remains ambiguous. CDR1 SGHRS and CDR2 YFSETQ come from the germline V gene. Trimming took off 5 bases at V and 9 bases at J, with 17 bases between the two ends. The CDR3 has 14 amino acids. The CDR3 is CASSLRDRSWELFF. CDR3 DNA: TGCGCCAGCAGTTTGCGCGATAGGAGTTGGGAGCTGTTTTTT.

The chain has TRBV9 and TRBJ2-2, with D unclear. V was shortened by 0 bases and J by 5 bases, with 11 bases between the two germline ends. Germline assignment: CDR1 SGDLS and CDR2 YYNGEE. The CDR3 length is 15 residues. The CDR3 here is CASSVEIRWTGELFF. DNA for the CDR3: TGTGCCAGCAGCGTAGAGATTCGGTGGACCGGGGAGCTGTTTTTT.

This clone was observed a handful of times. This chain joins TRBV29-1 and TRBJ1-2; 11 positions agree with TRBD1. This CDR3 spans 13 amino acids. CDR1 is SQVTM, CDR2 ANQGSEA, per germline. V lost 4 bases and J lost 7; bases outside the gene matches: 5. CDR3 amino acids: CSVVGTGGFGYTF. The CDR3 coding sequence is TGCAGCGTTGTAGGGACAGGGGGGTTTGGCTACACCTTC.

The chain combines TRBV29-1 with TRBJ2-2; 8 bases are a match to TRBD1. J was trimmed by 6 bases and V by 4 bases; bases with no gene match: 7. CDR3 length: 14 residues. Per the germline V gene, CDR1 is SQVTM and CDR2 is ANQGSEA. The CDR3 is CSVVGQGAAGELFF. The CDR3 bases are TGCAGCGTTGTCGGTCAGGGGGCGGCCGGGGAGCTGTTTTTT.

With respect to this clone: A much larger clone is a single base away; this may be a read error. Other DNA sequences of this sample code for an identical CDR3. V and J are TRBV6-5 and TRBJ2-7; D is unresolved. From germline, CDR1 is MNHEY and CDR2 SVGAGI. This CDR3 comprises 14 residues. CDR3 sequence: CASSYSVGSYEQYF. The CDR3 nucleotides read TGTGCCAGCAGTTACTCGGTCGGATCCTACGAGCAGTACTTT.

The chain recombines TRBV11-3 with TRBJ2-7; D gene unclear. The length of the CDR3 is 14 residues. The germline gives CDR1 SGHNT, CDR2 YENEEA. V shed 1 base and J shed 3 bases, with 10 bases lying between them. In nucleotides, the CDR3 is TGTGCCAGCAGCTTAGCTGGGTCTCACTACGAGCAGTACTTC. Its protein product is CASSLAGSHYEQYF.

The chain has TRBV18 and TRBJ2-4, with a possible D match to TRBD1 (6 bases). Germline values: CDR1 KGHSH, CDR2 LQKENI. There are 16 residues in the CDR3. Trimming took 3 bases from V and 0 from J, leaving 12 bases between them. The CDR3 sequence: CASSPPTGVAKNIQYF. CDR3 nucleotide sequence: TGTGCCAGCTCACCTCCGACAGGAGTAGCCAAAAACATTCAGTACTTC.